This TCR beta chain was obtained from a study of T cell responses to AZD1222 COVID-19 vaccine. Points from the study as a whole: The study found Spike-specific TCR breadth and depth rose after two AZD1222 doses. White British people made up most donors, females outnumbered males, and clonal diversity was possibly underestimated. Unmutated regions of variants are reportedly targeted by nearly half of spike-specific TCRs. All repertoire sampling was performed exclusively after the peak T cell response.

TCRdb's copy holds only in-frame clones and misses some; the assay was immunoSEQ multiplex PCR. The sample carries 120,000 or so clones, about nine tenths recorded once. As to this clone: Its target is not known.

The ends were cut back, 6 bases at V and 4 bases at J, with 15 bases in the middle. The CDR3 totals 14 residues. CDR1 and CDR2 from the germline V gene are SGHTA and FQGNSA. The sequence came from an adult in good health. The material sequenced was peripheral blood, taken on day 0 of AZD1222 vaccination. The V call is TRBV7-2, the J call TRBJ1-2; no firm D call. CDR3 protein: CASSPGVGIYGYTF. As DNA, the CDR3 is TGTGCCAGCAGTCCCGGGGTGGGAATCTATGGCTACACCTTC.